This T cell receptor (beta chain) stems from a study of technical replicates of blood from a handful of donors. Only in-frame clones appear in the TCRdb table, and some are missing; sequencing was by immunoSEQ multiplex PCR. The table has about 100,000 clones, 85% to 95% seen once. Germline CDR1 is SNHLY and CDR2 is FYNNEI. The length of the CDR3 is 13 residues. Trimming stripped 5 bases from V and 1 base from J, with 8 bases between. Sequencing input: T cells isolated from PBMCs. The chain couples TRBV2 to TRBJ1-1; no clear D. This receptor was taken from a human donor in good health. CDR3 protein: CASSLGENTEAFF. The CDR3 DNA is TGTGCCAGCAGTCTAGGAGAGAACACTGAAGCTTTCTTT.